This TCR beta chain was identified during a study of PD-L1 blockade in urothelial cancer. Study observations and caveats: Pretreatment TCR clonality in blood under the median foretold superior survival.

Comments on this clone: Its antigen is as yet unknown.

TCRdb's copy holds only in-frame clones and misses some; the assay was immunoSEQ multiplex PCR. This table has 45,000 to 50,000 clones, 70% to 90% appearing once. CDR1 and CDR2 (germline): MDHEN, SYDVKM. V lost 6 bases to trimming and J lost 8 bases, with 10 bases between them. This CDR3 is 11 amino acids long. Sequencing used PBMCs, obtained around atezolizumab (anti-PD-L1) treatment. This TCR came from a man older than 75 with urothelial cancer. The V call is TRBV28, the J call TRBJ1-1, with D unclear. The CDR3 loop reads CASRTEREAFF. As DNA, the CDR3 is TGTGCCAGCAGGACGGAGCGGGAAGCTTTCTTT. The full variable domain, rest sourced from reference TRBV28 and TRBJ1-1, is DVKVTQSSRYLVKRTGEKVFLECVQDMDHENMFWYRQDPGLGLRLIYFSYDVKMKEKGDIPEGYSVSREKKERFSLILESASTNQTSMYLCASRTEREAFFGQGTRLTVV.